The rows below give T cell receptor beta chains drawn from one sample of a study of T cell changes during pregnancy in multiple sclerosis. Method: immunoSEQ multiplex PCR; TCRdb's copy keeps in-frame clones and lacks some. The sample consists of some 80,000 clones, over 90% of them appearing once. Sample: peripheral blood, taken in the second trimester of pregnancy. The receptors were gathered from a female donor with multiple sclerosis, enrolled in a pregnancy study. CDR3s include the opening cysteine and the closing phenylalanine or tryptophan. D genes are given only for firm matches. The size entry is marked missing in some rows and otherwise reads once, few, many or a size class.

cdr3_nt cdr3_aa j_call v_call d_call clone_size
TGTGCCAGCAGCGCTAAGCCGGGACACTGGAACACTGAAGCTTTCTTT CASSAKPGHWNTEAFF TRBJ1-1 TRBV9 . .
TGTGCCAGCAGTGCACCGGGACTAGCGGTAAATACGCAGTATTTT CASSAPGLAVNTQYF TRBJ2-3 TRBV25-1 TRBD2 .
TGTGCCGCGAGGGGACAGGGGAACACTGAAGCTTTCTTT CAARGQGNTEAFF TRBJ1-1 TRBV15 TRBD1 .
TGTGCCAGCTCACCGGCAGCCCCAGGGGGCACAGATACGCAGTATTTT CASSPAAPGGTDTQYF TRBJ2-3 TRBV18 . .
TGTGCCAGCAGCCCCTTTAGGACTAGCGGGGGGAGCTCCTACGAGCAGTACTTC CASSPFRTSGGSSYEQYF TRBJ2-7 TRBV2 TRBD2 .
TGTGCCAGCACCGTGCAGATGAACACTGAAGCTTTCTTT CASTVQMNTEAFF TRBJ1-1 TRBV28 . few
TGTGCCAGCAGTTATAAGGGGACAGGGGGCACTGAAGCTTTCTTT CASSYKGTGGTEAFF TRBJ1-1 TRBV6-5 TRBD1 .
TGTGCCAGCAGCTCCCCCCCGCGACTGAAAGACACCGGGGAGCTGTTTTTT CASSSPPRLKDTGELFF TRBJ2-2 TRBV7-9 . .
TGCAGTTTTGTCATGAACACTGAAGCTTTCTTT CSFVMNTEAFF TRBJ1-1 TRBV20-1 . .
TGTGCCAGTAGTATGCACAGCCCAAATCAGCCCCAGCATTTT CASSMHSPNQPQHF TRBJ1-5 TRBV19 . few
TGTGCCAGCAGCCCGAGGGCCCGACTAGCGGGAGATCACTACAATGAGCAGTTCTTC CASSPRARLAGDHYNEQFF TRBJ2-1 TRBV7-2 TRBD2 .
TGTGCCAGCAGTCGGCAGCGTGACAATGAGCAGTTCTTC CASSRQRDNEQFF TRBJ2-1 TRBV6-5 . few
TGCGCCAGCAGCCCCCTAGCGGGAGTGGGGGGCATTTACAATGAGCAGTTCTTC CASSPLAGVGGIYNEQFF TRBJ2-1 TRBV5-1 TRBD2 .
TGTGCCAGCAGACGACAGACCAATCAGCCCCAGCATTTT CASRRQTNQPQHF TRBJ1-5 TRBV6-5 . few
TGTGCCAGCTTTACGGGAGGTTTCTCACGGTTAAAACAAAATAGCAATCAGCCCCAGCATTTT CASFTGGFSRLKQNSNQPQHF TRBJ1-5 TRBV18 . once
TGTGCCAGCAGCAAAGGACTAGGTCAAGAGACCCAGTACTTC CASSKGLGQETQYF TRBJ2-5 TRBV21-1 . .
TGTGCCAGCCGAACTCTAGCGCTCGATGAGCAGTTCTTC CASRTLALDEQFF TRBJ2-1 TRBV27 . .
TGTGCCAGCAGTTCCCTGGGAGCGGGAGTTTTCAATGAGCAGTTCTTC CASSSLGAGVFNEQFF TRBJ2-1 TRBV7-2 TRBD2 .
TGTGCCAGCAGTGGGACAGGGCCTGGCGGCTACACCTTC CASSGTGPGGYTF TRBJ1-2 TRBV2 TRBD1 .
TGTGCCACCAGCTGGTCCCGGGACAGGGAAGACTTCAATCAGCCCCAGCATTTT CATSWSRDREDFNQPQHF TRBJ1-5 TRBV15 TRBD1 .
TGTGCCAGTAGTATAGGTCACGGGGGTAGCTCCTACAATGAGCAGTTCTTC CASSIGHGGSSYNEQFF TRBJ2-1 TRBV19 . .
TGTGCCACCAGCCGTACCCTAGCGGCCTCTAGCACAGATACGCAGTATTTT CATSRTLAASSTDTQYF TRBJ2-3 TRBV15 TRBD2 .
TGCGCCAGCAGTGATGAGTTGGTCCGGGGAGAATACGCAGATACGCAGTATTTT CASSDELVRGEYADTQYF TRBJ2-3 TRBV10-1 . .
TGTGCCAGCAGCGACCGGACTAGCGGGACTCGGTCCTACGAGCAGTACTTC CASSDRTSGTRSYEQYF TRBJ2-7 TRBV7-9 TRBD2 .
TGTGCCAGCAGTGAGGCGGGAGGCGGAGATACGCAGTATTTT CASSEAGGGDTQYF TRBJ2-3 TRBV6-4 TRBD2 .
TGCGCCAGCAGCGCGCCGACAGGGGCCAGCTCCTACAATGAGCAGTTCTTC CASSAPTGASSYNEQFF TRBJ2-1 TRBV5-1 TRBD1 .
TGCGCCAGCAGCCCAGGGTTCCTCGGGGAGACCCAGTACTTC CASSPGFLGETQYF TRBJ2-5 TRBV5-1 . .
TGTGCCAGCAGTCGCTTGTTAGGGGCTAGCTCCTACGAGCAGTACTTC CASSRLLGASSYEQYF TRBJ2-7 TRBV6-6 . .
TGTGCCAGCAGTTCAGGGACTAGAGGGACGGATACGCAGTATTTT CASSSGTRGTDTQYF TRBJ2-3 TRBV27 TRBD2 .
TGTGCCAGCAGTTGGGGGGACACCGGGGAGCTGTTTTTT CASSWGDTGELFF TRBJ2-2 TRBV28 . .
TGTGCCAGCAGCCGAGCGGAGCTAAGGACAGATACGCAGTATTTT CASSRAELRTDTQYF TRBJ2-3 TRBV13 . once
TGCGCCAGCAGCCAGGGGTCGGCAGGGCGCGAGCAGTACTTC CASSQGSAGREQYF TRBJ2-7 TRBV4-1 . .
TGTGCCAGCAATGGAGGGAGCGGGGTCTCCTACGAGCAGTACTTC CASNGGSGVSYEQYF TRBJ2-7 TRBV7-6 TRBD2 .
TGTGCCACCTCGGCAGAACCGGGACAGATCACAGATACGCAGTATTTT CATSAEPGQITDTQYF TRBJ2-3 TRBV7-3 TRBD1 .
TGTGCCAGCAGTTTAAATAGCGGTGCCTACGAGCAGTACTTC CASSLNSGAYEQYF TRBJ2-7 TRBV27 . .
TGTGCCAGCAGTTTAGGCGGCAGGGGGAAGGACACTGAAGCTTTCTTT CASSLGGRGKDTEAFF TRBJ1-1 TRBV28 TRBD1 .
TGTGCCAGCAGTTCAGGGGGTCACGAGCAGTACTTC CASSSGGHEQYF TRBJ2-7 TRBV27 TRBD1 .
TGTGCCAGCAGCTTGGGTCGGAACTATGGCTACACCTTC CASSLGRNYGYTF TRBJ1-2 TRBV5-4 . .
TGTGCCAGCAGTTCTTCTGGGACAGGGTCCCACGAGCAGTACTTC CASSSSGTGSHEQYF TRBJ2-7 TRBV6-5 TRBD1 .
TGTGCCCTACGGGGGGGGACTGAAGCTTTCTTT CALRGGTEAFF TRBJ1-1 TRBV30 . .
TGTGCCAGCAGAGCGGGGATTAGCGAGCAGTACTTC CASRAGISEQYF TRBJ2-7 TRBV25-1 TRBD2 .
TGTGCCAGCAGCCGAATATCCGTGGGGGGTGACACTGAAGCTTTCTTT CASSRISVGGDTEAFF TRBJ1-1 TRBV4-2 . .
TGTGCCAGTAGAAACAGGGGGCAGGTCGAGCAGTACTTC CASRNRGQVEQYF TRBJ2-7 TRBV19 TRBD1 .
TGCGCCAGCAGCCGCCTCGGGGGAGACCTCGGGGAGACCCAGTACTTC CASSRLGGDLGETQYF TRBJ2-5 TRBV5-1 . .
TGTGCCAGTAGTGCAGGCGGGGCAAACTACGAGCAGTACTTC CASSAGGANYEQYF TRBJ2-7 TRBV19 . .
TGTGCCAGCAGTGCGCAGGGGGCTGGGGCCAACGTCCTGACTTTC CASSAQGAGANVLTF TRBJ2-6 TRBV6-6 TRBD1 .
TGTGCCAGCAGCGTAGTAGCGGGAGGGCACAATGAGCAGTTCTTC CASSVVAGGHNEQFF TRBJ2-1 TRBV9 TRBD2 .
TGTGCCAGCAGCTTAGGTAGCGGATACGAGCAGTACTTC CASSLGSGYEQYF TRBJ2-7 TRBV7-2 . .
TGTGCCAGCACCTTGGGGTGGGGAGGGAGGGCCGGAAACATTCAGTACTTC CASTLGWGGRAGNIQYF TRBJ2-4 TRBV7-2 TRBD2 once
TGTGCCAGCAGCTTAGGCCCTAGCGGGAGAAGTAATGAGCAGTTCTTC CASSLGPSGRSNEQFF TRBJ2-1 TRBV13 TRBD2 .